This T cell receptor (beta chain) was obtained from a study of regulatory T cells in long-lasting Graves disease. Whole-study findings and limits: TRBV28, TRBJ1-2 and TRBJ2-5 were segments that persistent disease favored. Persistent Graves' cases showed lower TCR diversity than newly diagnosed cases. New patients shared fewer public clonotypes (around 880) than persistent patients did (2,741).

Time point denoted: persistent/refractory GD, antithyroid drugs over 5 years with positive TRAb. The TCR library used RNA extracted from PBMCs. The CDR3 totals 14 residues. The ends were cut back, 5 bases at V and 7 bases at J, with 12 bases in the middle. The germline V gene has CDR1 SGHTA and CDR2 FQGNSA. Building of the TCR beta libraries involved iRepertoire HTBI primers and Arm-PCR of CDR3 regions. TCRdb reanalysed the multiplex PCR reads using MiXCR and keeps one entry per CDR3 protein. The table records under 450,000 distinct CDR3 sequences, around 22% of them present only once. This clonotype has a count of ten or more. The target antigen is unknown.

The sequence was collected from a female donor with Graves disease. The input for sequencing was peripheral blood mononuclear cells (PBMCs), taken when the disease was refractory, from a patient treated with antithyroid drugs. The V and J genes are TRBV7-2 and TRBJ1-6; a possible D gene is TRBD1 (5 bases). In nucleotides, the CDR3 is TGTGCCAGCAGCCGAAGAAACAGGAATTCACCCCTCCACTTT. This sequence encodes CASSRRNRNSPLHF.